This is a list of T cell receptor beta chains from one sample in a study of blood T cell repertoires in COVID-19. TCRdb's copy holds only in-frame clones and misses some; the assay was immunoSEQ multiplex PCR. The data contain under 200,000 clones, roughly 80% of them singletons. Sequencing was performed on PBMCs or T cells enriched from blood (not recorded which). These receptors were collected from a man aged 45 to 65 who had recovered from COVID-19. CDR3s include the opening cysteine and the closing phenylalanine or tryptophan. The D gene is left open where the match is weak. Clone size appears in some rows only: once, few, many, or a class for an expanded clone.

TRBJ2-3 | TRBV7-9 | - | TRBD2 | TGTGCCAGCAGCGAGACTAGCGGGATATTCGAGGGGACGCAGTATTTT | CASSETSGIFEGTQYF
TRBJ2-2 | TRBV9 | - | - | TGTGCCAGCAGCGAGAGCGGGCCCGGGGAGCTGTTTTTT | CASSESGPGELFF
TRBJ2-3 | TRBV4-1 | - | TRBD2 | TGCGCCAGCAGCCAAGATCCGGGAGGTTCTAGCACAGATACGCAGTATTTT | CASSQDPGGSSTDTQYF
TRBJ1-2 | TRBV7-3 | - | - | TGTGCCAGCAGCTTAAACCCTGGGAGCTATGGCTACACCTTC | CASSLNPGSYGYTF
TRBJ2-2 | TRBV24-1 | - | - | TGTGCCACCAGTGATTCCAAGAACACCGGGGAGCTGTTTTTT | CATSDSKNTGELFF
TRBJ1-5 | TRBV7-8 | - | - | TGTGCCAGCAGCCTAGGGCGCAATCAGCCCCAGCATTTT | CASSLGRNQPQHF
TRBJ1-3 | TRBV7-9 | - | TRBD1 | TGTGCCAGCAGCTCACAGGGGTCTGCCTCTGGAAACACCATATATTTT | CASSSQGSASGNTIYF
TRBJ1-1 | TRBV7-9 | few | TRBD1 | TGTGCCAGCAGCCCCACGGACAGGCGGAACACTGAAGCTTTCTTT | CASSPTDRRNTEAFF
TRBJ1-6 | TRBV6-5 | - | TRBD1 | TGTGCCAGCAGCTTCACAGGGGGCGGATCACCCCTCCACTTT | CASSFTGGGSPLHF
TRBJ1-3 | TRBV4-1 | few | TRBD1 | TGCGCCAGCAGCCCGGACAGGACCTCTGGAAACACCATATATTTT | CASSPDRTSGNTIYF
TRBJ2-6 | TRBV5-4 | - | TRBD1 | TGTGCCAGCAGCTTGATGGACAGGGATTGGGACGTCCTGACTTTC | CASSLMDRDWDVLTF
TRBJ1-5 | TRBV7-9 | - | TRBD1 | TGTGCCAGCAGCTCAAACAGGGGAAATCAGCCCCAGCATTTT | CASSSNRGNQPQHF
TRBJ1-1 | TRBV7-2 | - | TRBD1 | TGTGCCACTCACAGGGGTAGGAACACTGAAGCTTTCTTT | CATHRGRNTEAFF
TRBJ1-4 | TRBV30 | few | TRBD1 | TGTGCCTGGAGTGCTACCGGGACAGGGTTTGAAAAACTGTTTTTT | CAWSATGTGFEKLFF
TRBJ2-1 | TRBV14 | - | TRBD2 | TGTGCCAGCAGCCGCTCTAGCGGGGGGGCCCAGAATGAGCAGTTCTTC | CASSRSSGGAQNEQFF
TRBJ1-1 | TRBV11-2 | - | TRBD1 | TGTGCCAGCAGCTTAGTCCCGGGACAGGGGAGGCCAGCTTTCTTT | CASSLVPGQGRPAFF
TRBJ2-5 | TRBV19 | - | - | TGTGCCAGTACCCCCGGAAATGACTTTGGGGAGACCCAGTACTTC | CASTPGNDFGETQYF
TRBJ2-3 | TRBV18 | once | TRBD2 | TGTGCCAGCTCACCAAAGGGGAGCGGGGGGAACACAGATACGCAGTATTTT | CASSPKGSGGNTDTQYF
TRBJ2-7 | TRBV18 | - | - | TGTGCCAGCTCACCAACCGAGGGGGGACAGGAGCAGTACTTC | CASSPTEGGQEQYF
TRBJ1-1 | TRBV11-2 | - | - | TGTGCCAGCAGCTCTTTAAAGCGCCAGGGAAGGAACACTGAAGCTTTCTTT | CASSSLKRQGRNTEAFF
TRBJ2-3 | TRBV19 | - | - | TGTGCCAGTAGACGTTCGGCAGGGTTCACAGATACGCAGTATTTT | CASRRSAGFTDTQYF
TRBJ2-2 | TRBV5-4 | - | - | TGTGCCAGCAGCTTCCCGGGGACTAACACCGGGGAGCTGTTTTTT | CASSFPGTNTGELFF
TRBJ1-1 | TRBV30 | - | - | TGTGCCTGGAGTGGAATGGGGGCCACTGAAGCTTTCTTT | CAWSGMGATEAFF
TRBJ2-5 | TRBV5-4 | - | TRBD2 | TGTGCCAGCAGCTTTGAAACTAGCGGGGGGGGAGACAAAGAGACCCAGTACTTC | CASSFETSGGGDKETQYF
TRBJ1-5 | TRBV15 | - | TRBD1 | TGTGCCACCAGCAGGACAGGGGTTCCAGGGGATCAGCCCCAGCATTTT | CATSRTGVPGDQPQHF
TRBJ1-6 | TRBV9 | - | TRBD1 | TGTGCCAGCAGCCCGTCGGGACAGGGGTCTTCACCCCTCCACTTT | CASSPSGQGSSPLHF
TRBJ2-7 | TRBV9 | once | - | TGTGCCAGCAGCCCCACAGGTTACTCCTACGAGCAGTACTTC | CASSPTGYSYEQYF
TRBJ2-7 | TRBV7-6 | - | TRBD1 | TGTGCCAGCAGCTTAGATATGAGACAGGGCACCTACGAGCAGTACTTC | CASSLDMRQGTYEQYF
TRBJ2-1 | TRBV4-1 | - | TRBD2 | TGCGCCAGCAGCCAAGAAGCTAGCGGGGGGACACGTAGCTACAATGAGCAGTTCTTC | CASSQEASGGTRSYNEQFF
TRBJ1-2 | TRBV28 | - | TRBD1 | TGTGCCAGCAGTTTATTCGGGACAGGGATCGCTAACTATGGCTACACCTTC | CASSLFGTGIANYGYTF
TRBJ1-3 | TRBV2 | few | - | TGTGCCAGCACAAGAGTCTCTGGAAACACCATATATTTT | CASTRVSGNTIYF
TRBJ1-2 | TRBV5-1 | - | - | TGCGCCAGCAGCCCGGGGGGGATTTATGGCTACACCTTC | CASSPGGIYGYTF
TRBJ2-7 | TRBV14 | - | TRBD2 | TGTGCCAGCAGCCAAACTAGCGGGGGGGCCTACGAGCAGTACTTC | CASSQTSGGAYEQYF
TRBJ2-2 | TRBV7-9 | - | TRBD1 | TGTGCCAGCAGCTTATTGGGGACAGGGAACACCGGGGAGCTGTTTTTT | CASSLLGTGNTGELFF
TRBJ1-4 | TRBV7-2 | - | - | TGTGCCAGCAGCTTGGGGCCGGGGGCAACTAATGAAAAACTGTTTTTT | CASSLGPGATNEKLFF
TRBJ2-3 | TRBV6-6 | - | TRBD2 | TGTGCCAGCAATCGACTAAGGAGCGGGGGGGCAATAGATACGCAGTATTTT | CASNRLRSGGAIDTQYF
TRBJ2-6 | TRBV6-4 | - | - | TGTGCCATAGATTCTCACCCCGGGGCCAACGTCCTGACTTTC | CAIDSHPGANVLTF
TRBJ1-1 | TRBV19 | - | - | TGTGCCAGTAGCCCCTCCCCAGGGGACACTGAAGCTTTCTTT | CASSPSPGDTEAFF
TRBJ1-5 | TRBV23-1 | - | - | TGCGCCAGCAGTCAATGGCAGTGGGGCAGCAATCAGCCCCAGCATTTT | CASSQWQWGSNQPQHF
TRBJ2-2 | TRBV5-5 | - | - | TGTGCCAGCAGCTTGGATGTGGGCCCCGGGGAGCTGTTTTTT | CASSLDVGPGELFF
TRBJ1-2 | TRBV19 | - | - | TGTGCCAGTAGCCTCACGGGGGGGTTTTCTGGCTACACCTTC | CASSLTGGFSGYTF